These 9 T cell receptor beta chains were sequenced from one sample in a study of blood T cell repertoires in COVID-19 (TCRdb year 2020). Library construction relied on the immunoSEQ multiplex PCR assay. Entries here come from immuneACCESS through TCRdb and include only in-frame sequences with V and J called. Some clones fail to appear in such tables; in the studies checked, an unresolved V gene covers under half of the shortfall, and the cause of the remainder is unknown. The sample table holds 250,000 to 300,000 clones, of which about four fifths were seen once. Clones ranked in the top ten supply roughly 2.9% of the sample. Sequencing used peripheral blood. Receptors originate from an older woman with active or convalescent COVID-19.

This clone appeared a few times. The chain couples TRBV11-2 to TRBJ2-6; D unresolved. This CDR3 spans 18 amino acids. Germline loops: CDR1 SGHAT, CDR2 FQNNGV. V lost 4 bases to trimming and J lost 2 bases, with 18 bases between them. In DNA, the CDR3 is TGTGCCAGCAGCTCACCCGGAGACGGTTTCCCTGGGGCCAACGTCCTGACTTTC. As protein: CASSSPGDGFPGANVLTF.

This chain links TRBV27 with TRBJ1-4; 9 bases line up with TRBD1. Unmatched junction bases numbered 17, after V lost 5 bases and J lost 1 base. CDR1 and CDR2 from the germline V gene are MNHEY and SMNVEV (reference sequence). The CDR3 loop spans 20 amino acids. This CDR3 is CASSAGTGTIMTGTNEKLFF. The DNA of the CDR3 is TGTGCCAGCAGTGCCGGGACAGGGACAATTATGACAGGAACTAATGAAAAACTGTTTTTT.

This clone was counted at least ten times. This chain uses TRBV5-5 with TRBJ1-4; TRBD1 is a possible D gene (5 bases). The CDR3 loop spans 16 amino acids. Trimming pared 4 bases from V and 12 bases from J, leaving 25 bases between. CDR1 is SGHKS, CDR2 YYEKEE, per germline (reference sequence). The CDR3 reads CASSNRARAESGELFF. CDR3 bases: TGTGCCAGCAGCAACCGCGCAAGGGCGGAATCGGGGGAACTGTTTTTT.

This clone was counted once. The V gene is TRBV11-2, the J gene TRBJ2-2; TRBD1 agrees at 9 bases. Germline values: CDR1 SGHAT, CDR2 FQNNGV. Trimming at V came to 8 bases and at J to 3 bases, leaving 4 bases not matched to a gene. This CDR3 is 14 amino acids long. The CDR3 DNA sequence: TGTGCCAGCGGGACAGGGATCCACACCGGGGAGCTGTTTTTT. This encodes CASGTGIHTGELFF.

This chain connects TRBV5-4 to TRBJ2-7; 10 positions agree with TRBD2. The junction had 11 bases not matched to a gene; V was cut back by 0 bases and J by 2 bases. The germline gives CDR1 SGHNT, CDR2 YYREEE (reference sequence). The CDR3 is made up of 18 amino acids. This chain's CDR3 is CASSLELGLAGATYEQYF. DNA for the CDR3: TGTGCCAGCAGCTTGGAGTTAGGCCTAGCGGGGGCCACCTACGAGCAGTACTTC.

The chain joins TRBV6-1 to TRBJ1-3; perhaps TRBD1 as D (6 bases). This CDR3 is built from 15 residues. V was shortened by 2 bases and J by 3 bases, with 11 bases between the two germline ends. CDR1 and CDR2 (germline): MNHNS, SASEGT. CDR3 coding DNA: TGTGCCAGCAGTGAAAAGGGGGTTGGTGGAAACACCATATATTTT. Amino acids: CASSEKGVGGNTIYF.

The rearrangement uses TRBV30 and TRBJ1-2; 8 bases are a match to TRBD1. The V and J ends lost 3 bases and 0 bases, in that order; junction bases with no gene match: 15. The germline gives CDR1 GTSNPN, CDR2 SVGIG (reference sequence). CDR3 length equals 18 residues. The CDR3 here is CAWSRRRAGGLANYGYTF. The DNA of the CDR3 is TGTGCCTGGAGCCGCCGGAGGGCAGGGGGCTTGGCTAACTATGGCTACACCTTC.

V is TRBV20-1 and J is TRBJ1-2, with 7 positions matching TRBD1. CDR1 is DFQATT, CDR2 SNEGSKA, per germline (reference sequence). This CDR3 has 11 amino acids. In DNA, the CDR3 is TGCGGGGGAACAGGGGACTATGGCTACACCTTC. This codes for CGGTGDYGYTF.

With regard to this clone: Other DNA sequences in this specimen translate into the identical CDR3. The J gene is TRBJ1-2, the V gene TRBV4-2; D not certain. The CDR3 is 16 amino acids. Trimming left V 0 bases short and J 2 bases short, with 13 bases between. From germline, CDR1 is LGHNA and CDR2 YNFKEQ. The CDR3: CASSQDPRGGNYGYTF. The CDR3 nucleotides are TGTGCCAGCAGCCAAGATCCCCGGGGAGGCAACTATGGCTACACCTTC.